This T cell receptor beta chain is drawn from a study of blood T cell repertoires in COVID-19. Study-wide context: Researchers got acute and convalescent COVID-19 samples from the United States, Italy and Spain. PBMCs, B-cell-depleted T cells, or T cells were the source of the cDNA or gDNA that made up the material.

In the original workflow: Amplification of reference gene primers was used by the study to estimate nucleated cell counts. Some clones are missing from TCRdb's copy, which holds only in-frame ones; the method was immunoSEQ multiplex PCR. V and J calls and clone size are given by that table; D and trimming were obtained from the DNA. The sample has approximately 160,000 clones, approximately 82% seen once. The ends lost 4 bases at V and 0 bases at J; junction bases unmatched: 7. The CDR3 contains 17 residues. In germline, CDR1 is SGHRS, CDR2 YFSETQ. The TCR originated in a woman aged 45-65 years in a cohort sampled during active or convalescent COVID-19. The specimen sequenced was peripheral blood. This chain links TRBV5-1 with TRBJ1-5, with 10 bases fitting TRBD1. The CDR3 region has the DNA TGCGCCAGCAGCGCCACCGGGACAGGGGATAGCAATCAGCCCCAGCATTTT. Its translation is CASSATGTGDSNQPQHF.